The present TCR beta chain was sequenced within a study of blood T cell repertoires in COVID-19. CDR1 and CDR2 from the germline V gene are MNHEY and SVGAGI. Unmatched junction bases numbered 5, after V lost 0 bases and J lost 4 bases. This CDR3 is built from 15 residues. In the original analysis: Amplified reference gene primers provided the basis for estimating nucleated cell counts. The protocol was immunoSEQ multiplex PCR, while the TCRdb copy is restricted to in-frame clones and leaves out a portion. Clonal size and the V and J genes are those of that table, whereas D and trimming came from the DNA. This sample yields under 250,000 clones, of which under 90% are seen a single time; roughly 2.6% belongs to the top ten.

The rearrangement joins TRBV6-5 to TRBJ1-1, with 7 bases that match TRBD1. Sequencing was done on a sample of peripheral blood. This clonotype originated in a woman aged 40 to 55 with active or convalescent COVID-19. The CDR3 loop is CASSYSYRGATEAFF. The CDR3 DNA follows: TGTGCCAGCAGTTACTCGTACAGGGGTGCCACTGAAGCTTTCTTT.